The next 10 T cell receptor beta chains were all read from a single sample in a study of technical replicates of blood from a few donors. Profiled with immunoSEQ multiplex PCR; TCRdb holds only in-frame clones, not every one. Among 45,000 to 55,000 clones listed, about 96% were seen once. The specimen was T cells isolated from PBMCs. The origin of the receptors is a human donor in good health.

The chain employs TRBV5-8 and TRBJ1-5; the D is unclear. The CDR3 is 14 amino acids. Germline CDR1 reads SGHTS; CDR2 reads YDEGEE. V was pared by 2 bases and J by 1 base, with 7 bases between. The CDR3 bases are TGTGCCAGCAGCTTCGGGGTCAGCAATCAGCCCCAGCATTTT. Its translation: CASSFGVSNQPQHF.

The genes are TRBV6-6 and TRBJ1-3; the match to TRBD1 covers 7 bases. Trimming removed 2 bases from V and 4 bases from J; junction bases left unmatched: 2. The CDR3 is 14 residues long. Germline V gene data show CDR1 as MNHNY and CDR2 as SVGAGI (reference sequence). The CDR3 DNA reads as TGTGCCAGCAGTTACGTGACAGGGGGAAACACCATATATTTT. Its translation: CASSYVTGGNTIYF.

This clone was seen just once. This chain joins TRBV5-8 and TRBJ2-2; 9 positions match TRBD2. The junction had 10 bases not matched to a gene; V was cut back by 5 bases and J by 5 bases. Germline V lookup: CDR1 SGHTS, CDR2 YDEGEE. The CDR3 sequence is 16 residues long. The CDR3 DNA reads as TGTGCCAGCAGGTGGCAGGCGGGACTAGCTACCGGGGAGCTGTTTTTT. Translated, it gives CASRWQAGLATGELFF.

V is TRBV29-1 and J is TRBJ2-1, with 11 bases identical to TRBD2. Trimming cost V 4 bases and J 0 bases; bases outside gene matches: 8. Germline V gene sequence: CDR1 SQVTM, CDR2 ANQGSEA. The CDR3 sequence is 17 residues long. This CDR3 is CSVGRLAGPHSYNEQFF. In DNA form, the CDR3 reads TGCAGCGTTGGTCGACTAGCGGGGCCCCACTCCTACAATGAGCAGTTCTTC.

This chain uses TRBV9 with TRBJ2-7; 7 nucleotides match TRBD1. The ends lost 0 bases at V and 5 bases at J; junction bases unmatched: 5. The CDR3 contains 14 residues. Per germline, CDR1 SGDLS and CDR2 YYNGEE. The CDR3 is CASSVASQGDEQYF. CDR3 DNA: TGTGCCAGCAGCGTAGCGTCGCAGGGGGACGAGCAGTACTTC.

This clone was found once. This chain links TRBV7-9 with TRBJ1-2; perhaps TRBD1 as D (6 bases). CDR1 is SEHNR, CDR2 FQNEAQ, per germline (reference sequence). The CDR3 loop spans 15 amino acids. Trimming cost V 1 base and J 6 bases, with 15 bases left between them. CDR3: CASSLEIGGLDGYTF. CDR3 sequence (DNA): TGTGCCAGCAGCTTAGAAATCGGGGGGCTAGATGGCTACACCTTC.

The chain uses TRBV5-1 and TRBJ2-5; D ambiguous. The germline V gene has CDR1 SGHRS and CDR2 YFSETQ. V lost 0 bases to trimming and J lost 3 bases, with 9 bases between them. This CDR3 has 14 amino acids. The CDR3 here is CASSLVAEEETQYF. The CDR3 nucleotides read TGCGCCAGCAGCTTGGTGGCAGAAGAAGAGACCCAGTACTTC.

In its sample, this clone is medium-sized. This chain connects TRBV19 to TRBJ1-4, with D tentatively TRBD1 (6 bases). Germline CDR1 and CDR2: LNHDA and SQIVND (reference sequence). With 4 bases removed from V and 4 bases from J, the gap between germline ends came to 7 bases. CDR3 length: 13 residues. The CDR3 coding sequence is TGTGCCAGTAGTAGGACAGATAATGAAAAACTGTTTTTT. Translation gives CASSRTDNEKLFF.

This clone was found once. The genes are TRBV25-1 and TRBJ2-2; the match to TRBD2 covers 9 bases. The V gene's germline CDR1 is MGHDK and CDR2 SYGVNS. V lost 4 bases, J lost 0 bases, and 9 bases stayed unmatched. The CDR3 is 18 residues long. In nucleotides, the CDR3 is TGTGCCAGCAGTGCTAACCTAGCGGGATTTCCGAACACCGGGGAGCTGTTTTTT. Protein product: CASSANLAGFPNTGELFF.

The rearrangement links TRBV2 to TRBJ2-3; a weak D match, TRBD2 (6 bases). CDR1 SNHLY and CDR2 FYNNEI come from the germline V gene. This CDR3 is 15 amino acids long. The V and J ends lost 6 bases and 0 bases respectively, with 13 bases between them. CDR3 nucleotide sequence: TGTGCCAGCAGGCCGGGACTGTTAAGCACAGATACGCAGTATTTT. It codes for CASRPGLLSTDTQYF. Complete variable domain (other parts from reference TRBV2 and TRBJ2-3): EPEVTQTPSHQVTQMGQEVILRCVPISNHLYFYWYRQILGQKVEFLVSFYNNEISEKSEIFDDQFSVERPDGSNFTLKIRSTKLEDSAMYFCASRPGLLSTDTQYFGPGTRLTVL.